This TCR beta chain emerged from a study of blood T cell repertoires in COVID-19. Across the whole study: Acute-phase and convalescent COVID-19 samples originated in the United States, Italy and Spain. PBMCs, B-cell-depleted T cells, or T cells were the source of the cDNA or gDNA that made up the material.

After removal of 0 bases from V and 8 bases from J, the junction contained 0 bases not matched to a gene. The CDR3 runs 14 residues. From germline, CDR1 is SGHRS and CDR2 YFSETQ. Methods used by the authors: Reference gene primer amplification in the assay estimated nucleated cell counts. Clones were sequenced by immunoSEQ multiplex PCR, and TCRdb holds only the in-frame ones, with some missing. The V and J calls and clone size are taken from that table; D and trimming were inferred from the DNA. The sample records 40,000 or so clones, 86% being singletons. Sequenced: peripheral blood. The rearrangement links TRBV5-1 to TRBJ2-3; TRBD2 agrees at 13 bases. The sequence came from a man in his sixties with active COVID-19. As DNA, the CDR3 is TGCGCCAGCAGCTTGGGACTAGCGGGAGGTACGCAGTATTTT. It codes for CASSLGLAGGTQYF. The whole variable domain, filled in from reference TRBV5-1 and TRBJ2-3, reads KAGVTQTPRYLIKTRGQQVTLSCSPISGHRSVSWYQQTPGQGLQFLFEYFSETQRNKGNFPGRFSGRQFSNSRSEMNVSTLELGDSALYLCASSLGLAGGTQYFGPGTRLTVL.